This passage covers 7 T cell receptor beta chains from one sample sequenced in a study of OX40 agonist ivuxolimab in advanced cancers. Libraries were prepared by immunoSEQ multiplex PCR; TCRdb keeps only in-frame clonotypes and omits some of them. The sample lists about 66,000 clones, about 85% occurring once. Source: CD4+ or CD8+ T cells sorted from blood, taken in a trial of the OX40 agonist ivuxolimab. The receptors were gathered from an adult with an advanced solid tumor such as melanoma, head and neck, liver or kidney cancer.

The chain uses TRBV2 and TRBJ1-3, with 10 nucleotides matching TRBD1. Germline CDR1 reads SNHLY; CDR2 reads FYNNEI. V shed 1 base and J 2 bases; nucleotides not matched to a gene: 5. CDR3 size: 17 residues. In DNA, the CDR3 is TGTGCCAGCAGTGAAGTCGGGACAGGGGTAGCTGGAAACACCATATATTTT. Translated, it gives CASSEVGTGVAGNTIYF.

The CDR3 DNA is TGTGCGTTGACTAAGGGTCAGGCTGAAGCTTTCTTT. Its protein product is CALTKGQAEAFF. V gene TRBV30 combines with J gene TRBJ1-1; D gene ambiguous. Germline CDR1 GTSNPN, CDR2 SVGIG (reference sequence). The CDR3 runs to 12 residues.

V gene TRBV28 combines with J gene TRBJ1-2; D might be TRBD1 (5 bases). CDR1 and CDR2 (germline): MDHEN, SYDVKM. Trimming shortened V by 2 bases and J by 6 bases, and 10 bases separated the two germline ends. This CDR3 comprises 13 residues. CDR3 nucleotides: TGTGCCAGCAGTTTAGCTCAGGGAGATGGCTACACCTTC. It is translated as CASSLAQGDGYTF.

This clone was detected only a few times. The rearrangement uses TRBV18 and TRBJ1-4; no firm D call. Germline CDR1 reads KGHSH; CDR2 reads LQKENI. There are 15 residues in the CDR3. Trimming cost V 2 bases and J 8 bases, with 15 bases left between them. CDR3: CASSPRVRLFEKLFF. The CDR3 DNA reads TGTGCCAGCTCACCAAGGGTAAGACTTTTCGAAAAACTGTTTTTT.

This clone was observed once. The chain links TRBV10-3 to TRBJ2-1, with D perhaps given as TRBD1 or TRBD2 (5 bases each). V gave up 2 bases and J gave up 9 bases, with 23 bases separating them. Germline V gene lookup returns CDR1 ENHRY and CDR2 SYGVKD. The CDR3 is made up of 17 amino acids. Here the CDR3 reads CAISEIVARGGGGEQFF. CDR3 in DNA: TGTGCCATCAGTGAGATAGTAGCGAGGGGTGGCGGAGGTGAGCAGTTCTTC.

The chain couples TRBV30 to TRBJ2-2; D might be TRBD1 (7 bases). Trimming removed 5 bases from V and 6 bases from J, with 19 bases in between. This CDR3 has 15 amino acids. CDR1 GTSNPN and CDR2 SVGIG come from the germline V gene (reference sequence). CDR3: CAWSAGTVVAGELFF. The CDR3 DNA reads TGTGCCTGGTCGGCGGGGACAGTCGTTGCCGGGGAGCTGTTTTTT.

J is TRBJ2-1 and V is TRBV18; D tentatively reads TRBD1 or TRBD2 (7 bases each). Per germline, CDR1 KGHSH and CDR2 LQKENI. The CDR3 spans 16 residues. Trimming removed 4 bases from V and 5 bases from J, with 18 bases in between. The CDR3 loop is CASSLRQGGGNNEQFF. The DNA for the CDR3 is TGTGCCAGCTCACTGCGACAGGGCGGGGGTAACAATGAGCAGTTCTTC.